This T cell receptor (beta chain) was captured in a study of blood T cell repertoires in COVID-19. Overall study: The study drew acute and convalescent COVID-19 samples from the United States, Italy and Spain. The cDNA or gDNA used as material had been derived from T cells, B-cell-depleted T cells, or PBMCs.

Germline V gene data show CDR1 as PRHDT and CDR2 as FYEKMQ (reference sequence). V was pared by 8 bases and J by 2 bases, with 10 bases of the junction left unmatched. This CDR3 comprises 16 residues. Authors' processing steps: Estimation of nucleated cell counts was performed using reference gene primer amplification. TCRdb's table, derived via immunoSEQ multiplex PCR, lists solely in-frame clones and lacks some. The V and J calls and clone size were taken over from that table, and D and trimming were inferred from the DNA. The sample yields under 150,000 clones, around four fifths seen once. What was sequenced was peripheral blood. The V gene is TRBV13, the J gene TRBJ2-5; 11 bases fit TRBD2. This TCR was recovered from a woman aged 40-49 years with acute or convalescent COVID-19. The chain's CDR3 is CASRRLAGRLQETQYF. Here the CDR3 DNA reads TGTGCCAGCCGGCGACTAGCGGGGAGATTACAAGAGACCCAGTACTTC.